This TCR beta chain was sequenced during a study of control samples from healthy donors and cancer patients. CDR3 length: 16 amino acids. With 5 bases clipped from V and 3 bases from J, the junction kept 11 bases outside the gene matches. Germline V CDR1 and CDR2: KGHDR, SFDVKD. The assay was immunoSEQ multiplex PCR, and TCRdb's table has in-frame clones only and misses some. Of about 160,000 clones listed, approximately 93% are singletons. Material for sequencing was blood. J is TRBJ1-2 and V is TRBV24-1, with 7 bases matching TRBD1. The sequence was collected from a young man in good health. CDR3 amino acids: CATSARTGDAHYGYTF. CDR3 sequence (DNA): TGTGCCACCAGTGCCCGAACAGGGGACGCGCACTATGGCTACACCTTC.